These 8 T cell receptor beta chains were all obtained from the same sample, sequenced in a study of CD8 T cells in Susac syndrome. Random-hexamer reverse transcription was applied to about 0.5 to 1 ug RNA. MiXCR, run by TCRdb on the immunoSEQ multiplex PCR reads, gives a single entry per CDR3 protein. Found here are roughly 200,000 distinct CDR3 sequences, 90% to 95% of them singletons; the top ten hold about 0.095%. The source material was CD4+ T cells from PBMCs. The source of these receptors is a human donor in good health.

The chain recombines TRBV27 with TRBJ2-7; 8 positions match TRBD2. CDR1 is MNHEY and CDR2 is SMNVEV in the germline V gene (reference sequence). With V trimmed by 5 bases and J by 0 bases, 9 bases remained unmatched. CDR3 length: 16 residues. The CDR3 here is CASSDGRGAPSYEQYV. CDR3 sequence (DNA): TGTGCCAGCAGTGACGGGAGGGGGGCTCCCTCCTACGAGCAGTACGTC.

The V call is TRBV11-2, the J call TRBJ2-7, with 9 bases that match TRBD1. The CDR3 loop spans 15 amino acids. V lost 4 bases and J lost 0; bases outside the gene matches: 4. Germline CDR1 SGHAT, CDR2 FQNNGV. The CDR3 DNA is TGTGCCAGCAGCTGGACAGGGGACAGCTCCTACGAGCAGTACTTC. Amino acids: CASSWTGDSSYEQYF. Full variable domain (outside the CDR3, taken from reference TRBV11-2 and TRBJ2-7): EAGVAQSPRYKIIEKRQSVAFWCNPISGHATLYWYQQILGQGPKLLIQFQNNGVVDDSQLPKDRFSAERLKGVDSTLKIQPAKLEDSAVYLCASSWTGDSSYEQYFGPGTRLTVT.

This chain joins TRBV29-1 and TRBJ2-1; D call uncertain. Trimming left V 0 bases short and J 5 bases short, with 8 bases between. Per germline, CDR1 SQVTM and CDR2 ANQGSEA. The CDR3 runs to 13 residues. The CDR3 protein is CSVEEWEDNEQFF. CDR3 nucleotides: TGCAGCGTTGAAGAATGGGAAGACAATGAGCAGTTCTTC.

The J gene is TRBJ2-2, the V gene TRBV7-8, with a weak D call TRBD1 (6 bases). V dropped 4 bases and J dropped 3 bases, with 15 bases sitting between them. The germline gives CDR1 SGHVS, CDR2 FQNEAQ. This CDR3 spans 16 amino acids. The CDR3 DNA is TGTGCCAGCAGCTCCCTGACAGGACCATACACCGGGGAGCTGTTTTTT. It encodes CASSSLTGPYTGELFF.

The V gene is TRBV20-1, the J gene TRBJ2-1; unclear D gene. There are 14 residues in the CDR3. Germline V lookup: CDR1 DFQATT, CDR2 SNEGSKA (reference sequence). Trimming took 4 bases from V and 0 from J, leaving 10 bases between them. The CDR3 is CSANPQSSYNEQFF. In DNA form, the CDR3 reads TGCAGTGCTAACCCCCAGAGCTCCTACAATGAGCAGTTCTTC.

The rearrangement uses TRBV3-1 and TRBJ1-3; no clear D. The CDR3 sequence is 13 residues long. Germline CDR1 reads LGHDT; CDR2 reads YNNKEL (reference sequence). The V and J ends lost 5 bases and 2 bases respectively, with 7 bases between them. The CDR3 reads CASSSQTGNTIYF. The CDR3 DNA follows: TGTGCCAGCAGCTCCCAAACTGGAAACACCATATATTTT. The whole variable domain, filled in from reference TRBV3-1 and TRBJ1-3, reads DTAVSQTPKYLVTQMGNDKSIKCEQNLGHDTMYWYKQDSKKFLKIMFSYNNKELIINETVPNRFSPKSPDKAHLNLHINSLELGDSAVYFCASSSQTGNTIYFGEGSWLTVV.

The chain couples TRBV4-3 to TRBJ2-5; TRBD2 aligns across 7 bases. The junction had 13 bases not matched to a gene; V was cut back by 4 bases and J by 5 bases. Germline-derived CDR1 and CDR2 are LGHNA and YSLEER. CDR3 length: 16 residues. As DNA, the CDR3 is TGCGCCAGCAGCCGAGAGAGACGGTTGGGGGGGGAGACCCAGTACTTC. This codes for CASSRERRLGGETQYF.

The chain carries TRBV29-1 and TRBJ2-1; a possible D gene is TRBD1 (6 bases). Germline CDR1 and CDR2: SQVTM and ANQGSEA. This CDR3 comprises 14 residues. V was clipped by 4 bases and J by 5 bases, with 15 bases between them. The CDR3 is CSVGIQGMHNEQFF. The CDR3 bases are TGCAGCGTTGGTATACAGGGAATGCACAATGAGCAGTTCTTC.